This T cell receptor beta chain emerged from a study of T-cell memory formation after mild COVID-19. This CDR3 region has 15 residues. Germline V lookup: CDR1 SGHDT, CDR2 YYEEEE. V was pared by 4 bases and J by 2 bases, with 16 bases between. A single record per CDR3 protein comes from TCRdb applying MiXCR to the 5' RACE reads. The table has roughly 150,000 distinct CDR3 sequences, approximately 15% seen once. J is TRBJ2-7 and V is TRBV5-6; D could derive from TRBD1 or TRBD2 (5 bases each). Sequencing input: PBMCs or a T cell subset sorted from them (not recorded which). This TCR was recovered from an adult woman who had mild COVID-19 (a few samples of this study predate the infection). Cell type and time point are not known. Here the CDR3 reads CASSPPGPQPYEQYF. The CDR3 DNA sequence: TGTGCCAGCAGCCCACCGGGACCGCAACCCTACGAGCAGTACTTC. Together with reference TRBV5-6 and TRBJ2-7, the CDR3 gives the full variable domain: DAGVTQSPTHLIKTRGQQVTLRCSPKSGHDTVSWYQQALGQGPQFIFQYYEEEERQRGNFPDRFSGHQFPNYSSELNVNALLLGDSALYLCASSPPGPQPYEQYFGPGTRLTVT.